The 23 T cell receptor beta chains below come from one sample, sequenced in a study of breast tumors, draining lymph nodes, adjacent tissues. The lymph nodes were axillary draining lymph nodes from breast cancer patients. TCRdb re-called the multiplex PCR reads with MiXCR, one entry per CDR3 protein. The data contain 150,000 to 200,000 distinct CDR3 sequences, 30% to 35% of them singletons. The sample comprised axillary lymph node tissue. The receptors were sampled from a female donor with breast cancer. Some clones in this sample may be carry-over from other donors' samples.

This clonotype was recorded at least ten times. The J gene is TRBJ2-1, the V gene TRBV24-1; 7 positions match TRBD1. V trimming: 7 bases; J trimming: 6 bases; junction bases outside the gene matches: 2. The germline gives CDR1 KGHDR, CDR2 SFDVKD. This CDR3 has 12 residues. The CDR3 reads CATSRQGNEQFF. For the CDR3, the DNA is TGTGCCACCAGCCGACAGGGCAATGAGCAGTTCTTC.

This clonotype was detected many times. The chain recombines TRBV6-4 with TRBJ2-3, with 7 bases matching TRBD1. The V gene end was trimmed by 6 bases and the J gene end by 2 bases; junction bases not matched to a gene: 2. Per germline, CDR1 MRHNA and CDR2 SNTAGT. CDR3 length: 13 residues. CDR3 coding DNA: TGTGCCAGCAGCGGACAGGCCACAGATACGCAGTATTTT. It codes for CASSGQATDTQYF.

In this sample, this clonotype turned up many times. The rearrangement uses TRBV30 and TRBJ2-7; D is unclear. This CDR3 spans 13 amino acids. With 0 bases removed from V and 2 bases from J, the gap between germline ends came to 8 bases. Looked up from germline, CDR1 is GTSNPN and CDR2 is SVGIG (reference sequence). CDR3 loop: CAWSVSGAYEQYF. DNA for the CDR3: TGTGCCTGGAGTGTATCTGGGGCCTACGAGCAGTACTTC.

Many counts were recorded for this clonotype. The junction and the germline gene differ at one end; a read error may be behind it. The chain uses TRBV20-1 and TRBJ1-5; the D is unclear. The CDR3 spans 15 residues. Germline assignment: CDR1 DFQATT and CDR2 SNEGSKA (reference sequence). This CDR3 is CSASSKGLSTQPQHF. CDR3 bases: TGCAGTGCTAGTTCTAAGGGCTTAAGCACTCAGCCCCAGCATTTT.

This clonotype came up many times. This chain uses TRBV20-1 with TRBJ2-3; 12 positions agree with TRBD2. The CDR3 totals 20 residues. Germline-derived CDR1 and CDR2 are DFQATT and SNEGSKA (reference sequence). The J segment lost 4 bases and the V segment lost 2 bases, leaving 19 bases of the junction unmatched. The CDR3 here is CSARPIPSSGRAVRADTQYF. The CDR3 DNA reads as TGCAGTGCTAGACCCATCCCCTCTAGCGGGAGGGCCGTTCGGGCAGATACGCAGTATTTT.

This clonotype was recorded many times. V gene TRBV2 combines with J gene TRBJ1-3, with no clear D. CDR1 and CDR2 (germline): SNHLY, FYNNEI. V was cut by 4 bases and J by 4 bases, with 11 bases left in between. This CDR3 contains 14 residues. CDR3 region: CASSGDPWGNTIYF. Written as DNA, the CDR3 is TGTGCCAGCAGTGGAGACCCCTGGGGAAACACCATATATTTT.

This clonotype has ten or more counts. The chain recombines TRBV24-1 with TRBJ2-1; no firm D call. The V gene lost 7 bases and the J gene lost 0 bases, with 9 bases spanning the gap. The CDR3 length is 14 residues. CDR1 is KGHDR and CDR2 is SFDVKD in the germline V gene. The CDR3 is CATSPASSYNEQFF. For the CDR3, the DNA is TGTGCCACCAGCCCGGCGAGCTCCTACAATGAGCAGTTCTTC.

Regarding this clonotype: Since a much larger clone is just one base distant, this may be a read error. The chain links TRBV20-1 to TRBJ1-2, with D possibly TRBD1 on 6 matching bases. The CDR3 loop spans 16 amino acids. The V gene's germline CDR1 is DFQATT and CDR2 SNEGSKA (reference sequence). V was trimmed by 3 bases and J by 2 bases, leaving 19 bases between them. DNA for the CDR3: TGCAGTGCTAGTTACCCAGGGGAAAGGTCCAACTATGGCTACACCTTC. It specifies CSASYPGERSNYGYTF.

This clonotype was seen ten or more times. The chain employs TRBV10-3 and TRBJ2-2; 10 bases agree with TRBD2. The germline V gene encodes CDR1 ENHRY and CDR2 SYGVKD. V lost 5 bases to trimming and J lost 5 bases; unmatched junction nucleotides: 14. The CDR3 sequence is 18 residues long. CDR3 bases: TGTGCCATCAGTCCCGACGGAATAGCGGGAGGTTGGACCGGGGAGCTGTTTTTT. Amino acids: CAISPDGIAGGWTGELFF.

This clonotype was counted ten times or more. This chain connects TRBV10-3 to TRBJ2-7; D ambiguous. The germline CDR1 and CDR2 sequences are ENHRY and SYGVKD. Trimming removed 0 bases from V and 3 bases from J, with 12 bases in between. CDR3 size: 15 residues. The chain's CDR3 is CAISESNRASYEQYF. For the CDR3, the DNA is TGTGCCATCAGTGAGTCGAATCGAGCCAGCTACGAGCAGTACTTC.

This clonotype was seen repeatedly, ten times or more. The CDR3 DNA follows: TGTGCCAGCAGCTTAGCAGCGGGGGGTTCCTACAATGAGCAGTTCTTC. It translates to CASSLAAGGSYNEQFF. This rearrangement joins TRBV7-9 to TRBJ2-1; TRBD2 aligns across 9 bases. J gave up 1 base and V 0 bases, and 1 base lay outside the gene matches. The CDR3 is made up of 16 amino acids. The germline V gene encodes CDR1 SEHNR and CDR2 FQNEAQ (reference sequence).

This clonotype has a count of ten or more. V gene TRBV6-6 combines with J gene TRBJ1-6; D is unclear. The V and J ends lost 1 base and 7 bases respectively, with 11 bases between them. In germline, CDR1 is MNHNY, CDR2 SVGAGI (reference sequence). The CDR3 runs to 15 residues. Here the CDR3 reads CASSYWRRKNSPLHF. The CDR3 DNA reads TGTGCCAGCAGTTACTGGCGACGGAAAAATTCACCCCTCCACTTT.

The table lists this clonotype with a few counts. This chain uses TRBV28 with TRBJ2-1; 9 nucleotides match TRBD1. Looked up from germline, CDR1 is MDHEN and CDR2 is SYDVKM. Trimming removed 1 base from V and 6 bases from J; junction bases left unmatched: 7. This CDR3 is built from 16 residues. The CDR3 here is CASSLYGTGFVNEQFF. CDR3 DNA sequence: TGTGCCAGCAGTTTATACGGGACAGGGTTCGTCAATGAGCAGTTCTTC.

This clonotype was counted many times. CDR3 sequence reads: CASSPENLDWNTGELFF. The CDR3 DNA reads TGCGCCAGCAGCCCCGAAAACCTAGACTGGAACACCGGGGAGCTGTTTTTT. V usage is TRBV4-3 and J usage is TRBJ2-2, with D unclear. The CDR3 contains 17 residues. CDR1 and CDR2 (germline): LGHNA, YSLEER. V was clipped by 4 bases and J by 1 base, with 16 bases between them.

In the case of this clonotype: This may stem from a read error, because a much larger clone lies one nucleotide away. This CDR3 reads CASSLWGLGGETQHF. In DNA form, the CDR3 reads TGTGCCAGCAGCTTATGGGGCCTCGGGGGTGAGACCCAGCACTTC. The rearrangement links TRBV7-9 to TRBJ2-7, with TRBD2 as a possible D gene (6 bases). CDR1 is SEHNR, CDR2 FQNEAQ, per germline (reference sequence). The CDR3 runs 15 residues.

This clonotype was recorded many times. The rearrangement uses TRBV4-3 and TRBJ2-7; D is undetermined. The CDR3 totals 13 residues. V was pared by 1 base and J by 0 bases, with 4 bases between. Per germline, CDR1 LGHNA and CDR2 YSLEER. The CDR3 spells CASSQGHSYEQYF. CDR3 in DNA: TGCGCCAGCAGCCAAGGCCACTCCTACGAGCAGTACTTC.

This clonotype was found many times. The rearrangement links TRBV14 to TRBJ2-3; tentatively, D is TRBD1 (6 bases). With 0 bases removed from V and 4 bases from J, the gap between germline ends came to 14 bases. The CDR3 covers 16 residues. CDR1 and CDR2 (germline): SGHDN, FVKESK. CDR3 bases: TGTGCCAGCAGCCAAGATCTGGGGGCCGCGTCAGATACGCAGTATTTT. Its translation is CASSQDLGAASDTQYF.

This clonotype occurred many times. The chain couples TRBV9 to TRBJ2-5; D remains unclear. The CDR3 length is 12 residues. V was cut by 3 bases and J by 5 bases, with 8 bases left in between. CDR1 is SGDLS and CDR2 is YYNGEE in the germline V gene. CDR3: CASSALGETQYF. CDR3 nucleotides: TGTGCCAGCAGCGCTCTAGGGGAGACCCAGTACTTC.

Many counts were recorded for this clonotype. V is TRBV18 and J is TRBJ1-2; D might be TRBD1 (5 bases). Germline-derived CDR1 and CDR2 are KGHSH and LQKENI. This CDR3 region has 13 residues. V gave up 2 bases and J gave up 3 bases, with 7 bases separating them. The CDR3: CASSPIRDYGYTF. The CDR3 DNA reads as TGTGCCAGCTCACCAATCAGGGACTATGGCTACACCTTC.

This clonotype showed up many times. The rearrangement uses TRBV20-1 and TRBJ2-5; D perhaps matches TRBD2 (6 bases). The CDR3 is 16 amino acids. With 3 bases removed from V and 0 bases from J, the gap between germline ends came to 17 bases. Germline V CDR1 and CDR2: DFQATT, SNEGSKA (reference sequence). CDR3 amino acids: CSASDLLASYQETQYF. CDR3 sequence (DNA): TGCAGTGCTAGCGACCTACTAGCATCGTACCAAGAGACCCAGTACTTC.

The V call is TRBV7-9, the J call TRBJ2-3; 8 bases fit TRBD1. CDR1 is SEHNR and CDR2 is FQNEAQ in the germline V gene (reference sequence). The length of the CDR3 is 15 residues. With V trimmed by 4 bases and J by 0 bases, 3 bases remained unmatched. CDR3 region: CASSSRTGSTDTQYF. In DNA, the CDR3 is TGTGCCAGCAGCTCTAGGACAGGGAGCACAGATACGCAGTATTTT.

In this sample, this clonotype turned up many times. The J gene is TRBJ2-3, the V gene TRBV5-4, with 14 bases lining up with TRBD2. Germline V lookup: CDR1 SGHNT, CDR2 YYREEE (reference sequence). V trimming: 4 bases; J trimming: 4 bases; junction bases outside the gene matches: 5. The CDR3 extends over 16 amino acids. The CDR3 bases are TGTGCCAGCAGCCAAAAGACTAGCGGGGGGGCAGATACGCAGTATTTT. Translation gives CASSQKTSGGADTQYF.

At least ten counts were recorded for this clonotype. The J gene is TRBJ2-3, the V gene TRBV24-1; no reliable D call. Per the germline V gene, CDR1 is KGHDR and CDR2 is SFDVKD. The CDR3 runs 14 residues. V shed 0 bases and J shed 0 bases, with 3 bases lying between them. The CDR3 sequence is CATSDLGSTDTQYF. CDR3 DNA sequence: TGTGCCACCAGTGATTTGGGCAGCACAGATACGCAGTATTTT.